This is a list of T cell receptor beta chains from one sample in a study of CD4 T cells in relation to SARS-CoV-2 and coronaviruses. Only in-frame clones appear in the TCRdb table, and some are missing; sequencing was by immunoSEQ multiplex PCR. This repertoire shows about 22,000 clones, less than 70% found once; its top ten account for 15% to 20%. The antigens of these receptors remain unknown. Sequenced material: CD4+ T cells from PBMCs, cultured in vitro. Receptor source: a human donor in good health. Each CDR3 is given with its conserved first and last residue. Fields, in order: CDR3 DNA, CDR3 protein, D gene, clone size, J gene, V gene. A D gene is named only where the DNA matches it firmly. Size values are once, few and many counts, or a class for expanded clones, and some rows have none.

TGTGCCAGCAGCCAAGATTTAGAGAACTATGGCTACACCTTC CASSQDLENYGYTF . few TRBJ1-2 TRBV4-2
TGTGCCAGCAGTCGACGGACGGGACGCCCGAGCTCCTATAATTCACCCCTCCACTTT CASSRRTGRPSSYNSPLHF . few TRBJ1-6 TRBV6-6
TGTGCCAGCAGCCAAACTAGCGGGGCGAACTCCTACGAGCAGTACTTC CASSQTSGANSYEQYF TRBD2 . TRBJ2-7 TRBV3-1/TRBV3-2
TGTGCCAGCAGAGCGCTGGCAGGGGCCAACTATGGCTACACCTTC CASRALAGANYGYTF . once TRBJ1-2 TRBV5-6
TGTGCCAGCAGCTTAGAATGGGCTTCTGGAAACACCATATATTTT CASSLEWASGNTIYF . . TRBJ1-3 TRBV7-6
TGTGCCAGCTATGGTTCGCAGGGGTCCTCTGGGGCCAACGTCCTGACTTTC CASYGSQGSSGANVLTF . . TRBJ2-6 TRBV9
TGTGCCAGCAGGACGGGGCTGGGCTATGGCTACACCTTC CASRTGLGYGYTF . medium-sized TRBJ1-2 TRBV5-4
TGTGCCAGCAGCCAAGGGGCGACAGGGTGGGAGACCCAGTACTTC CASSQGATGWETQYF TRBD1 few TRBJ2-5 TRBV14
TGTGCCAGTAGTACCCCGACAGGGAGCCAGTACTTC CASSTPTGSQYF TRBD1 . TRBJ2-7 TRBV19
TGTGCCAGCAGCGCCGTAAGGGCTGGAAATGAGCAGTTCTTC CASSAVRAGNEQFF . . TRBJ2-1 TRBV11-2
TGTGCCAGCAGCTTAGATCCTCACGGGGAGCTGTTTTTT CASSLDPHGELFF . . TRBJ2-2 TRBV11-3
TGTGCCATCAGTGAAGTGGATTCACCCCTCCACTTT CAISEVDSPLHF . . TRBJ1-6 TRBV10-3
TGTGCCAGCAGCCCTCCGGGACTAGTAGGCAATGAGCAGTTCTTC CASSPPGLVGNEQFF TRBD2 few TRBJ2-1 TRBV3-1/TRBV3-2
TGTGCCAGCAGTCGAGGGAATGAGCAGTTCTTC CASSRGNEQFF . once TRBJ2-1 TRBV9
TGTGCCAGCAGCCTGGGGGGTTCCTACAATGAGCAGTTCTTC CASSLGGSYNEQFF . . TRBJ2-1 TRBV7-2
TGCGCCAGCAGTGAATCAGGGGGCCTCTCCTACGAGCAGTACTTC CASSESGGLSYEQYF TRBD1 once TRBJ2-7 TRBV10-2
TGTGCCAGCAGCTTTACTTGGGGCATCCGGGGCACTGAAGCTTTCTTT CASSFTWGIRGTEAFF . few TRBJ1-1 TRBV7-8
TGTGCCAGCACCCGGGGACAGGGCGCGAGTCAGCCCCAGCATTTT CASTRGQGASQPQHF TRBD1 few TRBJ1-5 TRBV7-8
TGTGCCAGCAGCTTAGAGGGTGGGACAGGGGAGACCGGGGAGCTGTTTTTT CASSLEGGTGETGELFF TRBD1 . TRBJ2-2 TRBV11-3
TGTGCCAGCACCGGCCTCGCCTATGGAAACACCATATATTTT CASTGLAYGNTIYF . . TRBJ1-3 TRBV19
TGTGCCAGCTCACTAGGGACTTTTTCTAGCACAGATACGCAGTATTTT CASSLGTFSSTDTQYF . . TRBJ2-3 TRBV18
TGTGCCAGCAGCCGGACAAGGACTTATCAGCCCCAGCATTTT CASSRTRTYQPQHF . . TRBJ1-5 TRBV21-1
TGTGCCAGTGGGGAGGGGATGAACACTGAAGCTTTCTTT CASGEGMNTEAFF . . TRBJ1-1 TRBV19
TGTGCCAGCAGCTTAGACACGGGGTGGTACGAGCAGTACTTC CASSLDTGWYEQYF . few TRBJ2-7 TRBV11-2
TGTGCCAGCTCACCATCTGAACACCAGTTCTTC CASSPSEHQFF . few TRBJ2-1 TRBV18
TGTGCCAGTAGCCTTTACGGGGACAGGGGTCCATTGGAGCAGTTCTTC CASSLYGDRGPLEQFF TRBD1 . TRBJ2-1 TRBV19
TGTGCCAGCAGCTTACCAGGGACCGGGCGGTCCTACGAGCAGTACTTC CASSLPGTGRSYEQYF . . TRBJ2-7 TRBV7-9
TGTGCCAGCAGCGTCAGTTCGAATCAGCCCCAGCATTTT CASSVSSNQPQHF . . TRBJ1-5 TRBV14
TGTGCCAGCAGTTACCGACAGGGGTCCGGGGAGCTGTTTTTT CASSYRQGSGELFF TRBD1 . TRBJ2-2 TRBV6-2/TRBV6-3
TGTGCCAGCAGCGCCGGGTACAGAGGCGAAAAACTGTTTTTT CASSAGYRGEKLFF . . TRBJ1-4 TRBV9
TGTGCCAGCAGGGGGACAGGGGGCCAGCCCCAGCATTTT CASRGTGGQPQHF TRBD1 . TRBJ1-5 TRBV27
TGTGCCAGCAGCCAGATCGGGACAGGCGCACCCCTCCACTTT CASSQIGTGAPLHF TRBD1 . TRBJ1-6 TRBV7-2
TGTGCCAGCAGCCAAGACGGAGTCAAACGGTTGAACACTGAAGCTTTCTTT CASSQDGVKRLNTEAFF . few TRBJ1-1 TRBV4-2
TGTGCCAGCTCAGAACGGACAGGAGTTAGTAATTCACCCCTCCACTTT CASSERTGVSNSPLHF TRBD1 . TRBJ1-6 TRBV18
TGTGCCAGCAGCGGGGACAGCCGACCCTACAATGAGCAGTTCTTC CASSGDSRPYNEQFF TRBD1 . TRBJ2-1 TRBV6-2/TRBV6-3
TGTGCCAGCAAGCCACAGGGGATCAACGAGCAGTACTTC CASKPQGINEQYF TRBD1 few TRBJ2-7 TRBV6-5
TGTGCCAGCTCACAAGGACTAGAGGGGGTGACCCAGTACTTC CASSQGLEGVTQYF . once TRBJ2-5 TRBV18